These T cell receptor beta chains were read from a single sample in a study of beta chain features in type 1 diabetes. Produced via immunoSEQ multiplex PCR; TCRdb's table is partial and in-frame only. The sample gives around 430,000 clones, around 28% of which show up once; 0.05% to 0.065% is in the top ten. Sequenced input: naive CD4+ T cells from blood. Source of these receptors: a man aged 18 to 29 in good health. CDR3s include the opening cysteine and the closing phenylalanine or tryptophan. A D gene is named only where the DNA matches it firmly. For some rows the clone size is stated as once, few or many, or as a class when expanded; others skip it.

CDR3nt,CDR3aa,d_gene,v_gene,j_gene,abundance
TGTGCCAGCAGCTTAGGTCGGATCCTCGGGAGATCCTACAATGAGCAGTTCTTC,CASSLGRILGRSYNEQFF,-,TRBV7-9,TRBJ2-1,-
TGTGCCACCAGCAGGGGACAGTATGAGGAGCTGTTTTTT,CATSRGQYEELFF,TRBD1,TRBV15,TRBJ2-2,-
TGTGCCAGCAGCGTAGACGCGGGAGGCCGCACCGGGGAGCTGTTTTTT,CASSVDAGGRTGELFF,TRBD2,TRBV9,TRBJ2-2,few
TGTGCCACCAGCCGCCGGGACAGCTCCTACAATGAGCAGTTCTTC,CATSRRDSSYNEQFF,TRBD1,TRBV15,TRBJ2-1,-
TGTGCCAGCAGCTTACCTAGCACAGATACGCAGTATTTT,CASSLPSTDTQYF,-,TRBV7-2,TRBJ2-3,-
TGTGCCAGCAGTAGAGCGGGCCTGAGGTACGAGCAGTACTTC,CASSRAGLRYEQYF,-,TRBV25-1,TRBJ2-7,few
TGCAGCGTTGAGGTGAACACTGAAGCTTTCTTT,CSVEVNTEAFF,-,TRBV29-1,TRBJ1-1,few
TGTGCCACCCGGGCGGGGGAGACCCAGTACTTC,CATRAGETQYF,-,TRBV11-2,TRBJ2-5,-
TGTGCCAGCAGCTTAGTTACTCCTTACGAGCAGTACTTC,CASSLVTPYEQYF,-,TRBV7-2,TRBJ2-7,few
TGCGCCAGCAGCCACCCCCAGCCCGGCGGGAGGGCGGGGGAGCTGTTTTTT,CASSHPQPGGRAGELFF,TRBD2,TRBV4-1,TRBJ2-2,-
TGTGCTAGTGGTTTGGTACTAATAGGAGATACGCAGTATTTT,CASGLVLIGDTQYF,-,TRBV12-5,TRBJ2-3,-
TGTGCCTGGAGTGTGGGCAGTATGGGCAATGAGCAGTTCTTC,CAWSVGSMGNEQFF,-,TRBV30,TRBJ2-1,-
TGTGCCAGCAGTGGGATAGTGGCCTACAATGAGCAGTTCTTC,CASSGIVAYNEQFF,-,TRBV2,TRBJ2-1,few
TGTGCCAGCAGTGAACAGGGGGCAAACATTCAGTACTTC,CASSEQGANIQYF,TRBD1,TRBV2,TRBJ2-4,few
TGTGCCACCAGCAACTTACAGGGGGCTGTTCAGCCCCAGCATTTT,CATSNLQGAVQPQHF,TRBD1,TRBV15,TRBJ1-5,once
TGTGCCAGCAGCTCCGATAGGACAGGACGCCGGACCCAGTACTTC,CASSSDRTGRRTQYF,TRBD1,TRBV7-3,TRBJ2-5,-
TGTGCCTGGACTAGCGGGAGAGTCCATGAGCAGTTCTTC,CAWTSGRVHEQFF,TRBD2,TRBV30,TRBJ2-1,few
TGTGCCAGCTCGACCGGGGGGCGAGAGACCCAGTACTTC,CASSTGGRETQYF,-,TRBV18,TRBJ2-5,-
TGCGCCAGCAGCTTGGCGCCGATCTCTGGGGCCAACGTCCTGACTTTC,CASSLAPISGANVLTF,-,TRBV5-1,TRBJ2-6,-
TGTGCCAGCAGCGTAGCCAGCGGGAGGGGGGAGACCCAGTACTTC,CASSVASGRGETQYF,TRBD2,TRBV9,TRBJ2-5,-
TGTGCCAGCAGCGTAGCAGGGAGCTACGAGCAGTACTTC,CASSVAGSYEQYF,-,TRBV9,TRBJ2-7,-
TGTGCCACCAGCAGAGGGCTAGCGGGCTACAATGAGCAGTTCTTC,CATSRGLAGYNEQFF,TRBD2,TRBV15,TRBJ2-1,-
TGTGCCAGCAGCTCGCCGTTTCCCAATGAGCAGTTCTTC,CASSSPFPNEQFF,-,TRBV7-2,TRBJ2-1,-
TGTGCCACCAGCAGAGCGGGGCCCTCCTACGAGCAGTACTTC,CATSRAGPSYEQYF,-,TRBV15,TRBJ2-7,-
TGCGCCAGCAGCTTGGCCCAAGCTAGCGGGGGGCAAGAGACCCAGTACTTC,CASSLAQASGGQETQYF,TRBD2,TRBV5-1,TRBJ2-5,few
TGTGCCAGTAGTATAAGCAGCTATGGCTACACCTTC,CASSISSYGYTF,-,TRBV19,TRBJ1-2,few
TGTGCCAGCAGCTTAGGGTTGACTAGCCGCTCCTACGAGCAGTACTTC,CASSLGLTSRSYEQYF,TRBD2,TRBV7-2,TRBJ2-7,few
TGTGCCAGCTCCGCATACCACCGCGGGAAGGCGGATACGCAGTATTTT,CASSAYHRGKADTQYF,-,TRBV18,TRBJ2-3,-
TGCAGCGTCGCTCAATTAAAGGATTACGAGCAGTACTTC,CSVAQLKDYEQYF,-,TRBV29-1,TRBJ2-7,few
TGTGCCTGGAGTCCCCCGTGGGCCACAATCGGGGTCGAGCAGTTCTTC,CAWSPPWATIGVEQFF,-,TRBV30,TRBJ2-1,few
TGTGCCTGGAGATGGCGGGGGGTCACCGGGGAGCTGTTTTTT,CAWRWRGVTGELFF,TRBD2,TRBV30,TRBJ2-2,few
TGCGCCAGCAGCCAAGACAACATGTACGGGGAGCTGTTTTTT,CASSQDNMYGELFF,-,TRBV4-3,TRBJ2-2,few
TGCAGCGTTGAAGAGTACGGAGAACAGTTCTTC,CSVEEYGEQFF,-,TRBV29-1,TRBJ2-1,few
TGCAGCGTTGTCCCACTAGCGGGGAAAGAAGAGACCCAGTACTTC,CSVVPLAGKEETQYF,TRBD2,TRBV29-1,TRBJ2-5,few
TGCAGCGTCTCCGGGCAGGTCAACACTGAAGCTTTCTTT,CSVSGQVNTEAFF,-,TRBV29-1,TRBJ1-1,few
TGTGCCAGCAGCCCCCCTTCGGGACATCTTAATGAAAAACTGTTTTTT,CASSPPSGHLNEKLFF,-,TRBV9,TRBJ1-4,few
TGCGCCAGCAGCTTGGACTTCCAAGAGACCCAGTACTTC,CASSLDFQETQYF,-,TRBV5-1,TRBJ2-5,few
TGTGCCAGCAGTCTGGGACAGGGGGCTGGCTACGAGCAGTACTTC,CASSLGQGAGYEQYF,TRBD1,TRBV27,TRBJ2-7,-
TGTGCCAGCAGCCCTGGACAGGTCACAGATACGCAGTATTTT,CASSPGQVTDTQYF,TRBD1,TRBV7-3,TRBJ2-3,-
TGTGCCAGCAGTTGGACAGGGCAAGAGACCCAGTACTTC,CASSWTGQETQYF,TRBD1,TRBV28,TRBJ2-5,-
TGTGCCAGCGTTAGCGGGCGCAATGAGCAGTTCTTC,CASVSGRNEQFF,TRBD2,TRBV28,TRBJ2-1,-
TGTGCCAGTACCCCGACTAGCTACAGCAAAAACATTCAGTACTTC,CASTPTSYSKNIQYF,TRBD2,TRBV19,TRBJ2-4,-
TGTGCCAGCAGCGCCCGACTAGCGCTGAGAGAAGAGACCCAGTACTTC,CASSARLALREETQYF,TRBD2,TRBV7-8,TRBJ2-5,-
TGTGCCACGACCATAGCGGGGGAAAACATTCAGTACTTC,CATTIAGENIQYF,TRBD2,TRBV2,TRBJ2-4,-
TGTGCCAGCAGCCAAGGGACTAGGTTCTCCTACAATGAGCAGTTCTTC,CASSQGTRFSYNEQFF,TRBD2,TRBV4-2,TRBJ2-1,-
TGTGCCAGCAGCTGGGGACTAGCGGGAGACGAGCAGTACTTC,CASSWGLAGDEQYF,TRBD2,TRBV7-2,TRBJ2-7,few
TGTGCCAGCAGCTTGTCAGGAAACACTGAAGCTTTCTTT,CASSLSGNTEAFF,-,TRBV7-9,TRBJ1-1,-
TGCAGCGCTGGACAGGGTACGGTAGATACGCAGTATTTT,CSAGQGTVDTQYF,TRBD1,TRBV29-1,TRBJ2-3,-
TGCGCCAGCAGCTTGGGAGAGAATACGCAGTATTTT,CASSLGENTQYF,-,TRBV5-1,TRBJ2-3,-
TGTGCCTGGGGGCGGGACGGGAACACTGAAGCTTTCTTT,CAWGRDGNTEAFF,-,TRBV30,TRBJ1-1,-
TGTGCCAGCAGAGGGCAGGGAACGAGAGAGCAGTACTTC,CASRGQGTREQYF,-,TRBV28,TRBJ2-7,few